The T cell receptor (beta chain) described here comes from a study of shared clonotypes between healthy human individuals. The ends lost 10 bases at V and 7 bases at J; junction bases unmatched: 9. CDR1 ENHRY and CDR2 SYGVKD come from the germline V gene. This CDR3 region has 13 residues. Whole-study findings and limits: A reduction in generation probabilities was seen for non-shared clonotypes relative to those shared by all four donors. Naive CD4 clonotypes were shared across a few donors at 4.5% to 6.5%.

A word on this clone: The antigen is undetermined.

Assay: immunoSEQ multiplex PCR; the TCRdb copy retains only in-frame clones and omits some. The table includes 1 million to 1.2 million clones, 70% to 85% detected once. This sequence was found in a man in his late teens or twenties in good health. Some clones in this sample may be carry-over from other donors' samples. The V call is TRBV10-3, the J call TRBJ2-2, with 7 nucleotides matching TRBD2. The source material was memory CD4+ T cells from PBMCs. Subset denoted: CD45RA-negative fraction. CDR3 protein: CATQGVAGGELFF. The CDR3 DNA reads TGTGCCACCCAAGGGGTAGCGGGCGGGGAGCTGTTTTTT.